The 25 T cell receptor beta chains below were found in one sample sequenced in a study of blood T cell repertoires in COVID-19. The method was immunoSEQ multiplex PCR; TCRdb's version includes in-frame clones alone and lacks a portion of them. The sample lists roughly 200,000 clones, just over 85% occurring once. Sequencing was carried out using PBMCs or T cells enriched from blood (not recorded which). These receptors all stem from a woman aged 40 to 50 with acute COVID-19.

The chain links TRBV27 to TRBJ2-1, with D possibly being TRBD2 (6 bases). The germline gives CDR1 MNHEY, CDR2 SMNVEV (reference sequence). The CDR3 is 15 residues long. Trimming took off 1 base at V and 4 bases at J, with 11 bases between the two ends. The CDR3 DNA reads TGTGCCAGCAGTTTATTGGGGGACTCATACAATGAGCAGTTCTTC. Amino acid sequence: CASSLLGDSYNEQFF.

The chain has TRBV28 and TRBJ1-2; D uncertain. The CDR3 consists of 15 residues. With 5 bases removed from V and 3 bases from J, the gap between germline ends came to 16 bases. CDR1 and CDR2 from the germline V gene are MDHEN and SYDVKM. The CDR3 DNA sequence: TGTGCCAGCAGTCCCTATTACGGCCGGGACTATGGCTACACCTTC. Residues: CASSPYYGRDYGYTF.

The DNA of the CDR3 is TGTGCCAGCAGCCGGACCGGGACAGGGTATGGCTACACCTTC. Its protein product is CASSRTGTGYGYTF. V usage is TRBV7-9 and J usage is TRBJ1-2; the match to TRBD1 covers 9 bases. Germline CDR1 and CDR2: SEHNR and FQNEAQ (reference sequence). V lost 5 bases, J lost 5 bases, and 6 bases stayed unmatched. The CDR3 loop spans 14 amino acids.

The rearrangement uses TRBV4-1 and TRBJ2-7, with TRBD2 matching 7 bases. Germline assignment: CDR1 MGHRA and CDR2 YSYEKL. CDR3 length: 15 residues. J lost 2 bases, V lost 0 bases, and 4 bases had no gene match. CDR3 nucleotides: TGCGCCAGCAGCCAAGAGGCTGGGAGGGCCTACGAGCAGTACTTC. Residues: CASSQEAGRAYEQYF.

The chain carries TRBV19 and TRBJ1-4; a weak D match, TRBD1 (5 bases). The CDR3 runs 15 residues. Trimming pared 4 bases from V and 6 bases from J, leaving 15 bases between. In germline, CDR1 is LNHDA, CDR2 SQIVND (reference sequence). CDR3: CASSTPRAVDEKLFF. The CDR3 region has the DNA TGTGCCAGTAGTACACCCAGGGCGGTCGATGAAAAACTGTTTTTT.

This clone turned up a few times. This chain uses TRBV4-3 with TRBJ2-1; D possibly corresponds to TRBD2 (5 bases). The CDR3 consists of 14 residues. Germline values: CDR1 LGHNA, CDR2 YSLEER. V was clipped by 0 bases and J by 10 bases, with 13 bases between them. This chain's CDR3 is CASSQDPSGGEQFF. The DNA of the CDR3 is TGCGCCAGCAGCCAAGACCCGAGTGGAGGCGAGCAGTTCTTC.

This clone was counted only a few times. The rearrangement links TRBV28 to TRBJ2-7; weak D call: TRBD1 (7 bases). The V gene's germline CDR1 is MDHEN and CDR2 SYDVKM. The CDR3 totals 13 residues. V was shortened by 5 bases and J by 2 bases, with 10 bases between the two germline ends. The CDR3: CASSAGGTYEQYF. CDR3 coding DNA: TGTGCCAGCAGTGCAGGGGGGACCTACGAGCAGTACTTC.

The gene calls are TRBV6-2 or TRBV6-3 and TRBJ2-7; maybe TRBD1 (6 bases). Per the germline V gene, CDR1 is MNHEY and CDR2 is SVGEGT. The CDR3 spans 18 residues. Trimming pared 2 bases from V and 1 base from J, leaving 21 bases between. The CDR3 region is CASSYRLGQLLASYEQYF. In DNA form, the CDR3 reads TGTGCCAGCAGTTACCGGTTGGGACAACTACTTGCTTCCTACGAGCAGTACTTC.

J is TRBJ2-6 and V is TRBV21-1; the D call of TRBD1 is as the table states it, not checked on the DNA. TRBV21-1 is a recognized pseudogene. This CDR3 has 17 amino acids. CDR3 DNA: TGTGCCAGCTGGACGGACACACCAGATTTCAGGGCCAACGTCCTGACTTTC. Translated, it gives CASWTDTPDFRANVLTF.

A few counts support this clone. This chain connects TRBV20-1 to TRBJ1-3; no firm D call. The ends were cut back, 1 base at V and 9 bases at J, with 7 bases in the middle. Germline CDR1 DFQATT, CDR2 SNEGSKA (reference sequence). There are 11 residues in the CDR3. In DNA form, the CDR3 reads TGCAGTGCTAGAGGACGGGGCACCATATATTTT. Its translation: CSARGRGTIYF.

The rearrangement uses TRBV5-1 and TRBJ2-6; 7 positions agree with TRBD1. The CDR3 runs 16 residues. CDR1 is SGHRS, CDR2 YFSETQ, per germline. With 2 bases clipped from V and 1 base from J, the junction kept 3 bases outside the gene matches. The CDR3 DNA follows: TGCGCCAGCAGCTTTAAGGGGGCGTCTGGGGCCAACGTCCTGACTTTC. Translated: CASSFKGASGANVLTF.

The CDR3 DNA follows: TGTGCCAGCCGACGACGTTTGGACTCTCTCAGAGCTAACTATGGCTACACCTTC. Translating it yields CASRRRLDSLRANYGYTF. The rearrangement joins TRBV5-6 to TRBJ1-2; D unclear. This CDR3 contains 18 residues. V dropped 7 bases and J dropped 0 bases, with 25 bases sitting between them. The germline CDR1 and CDR2 sequences are SGHDT and YYEEEE.

This chain links TRBV30 with TRBJ1-1; tentative D call: TRBD1 (5 bases). The germline V gene has CDR1 GTSNPN and CDR2 SVGIG (reference sequence). With 7 bases removed from V and 2 bases from J, the gap between germline ends came to 8 bases. CDR3 length: 11 residues. The DNA for the CDR3 is TGTGCCTCTGACAGAAACACTGAAGCTTTCTTT. Residues: CASDRNTEAFF. Full variable domain (remainder filled in from reference TRBV30 and TRBJ1-1): SQTIHQWPATLVQPVGSPLSLECTVEGTSNPNLYWYRQAAGRGLQLLFYSVGIGQISSEVPQNLSASRPQDRQFILSSKKLLLSDSGFYLCASDRNTEAFFGQGTRLTVV.

This clone was observed at least ten times. The chain joins TRBV28 to TRBJ2-1, with TRBD2 as a possible D gene (6 bases). With 3 bases removed from V and 3 bases from J, the gap between germline ends came to 12 bases. The CDR3 is 15 amino acids. From germline, CDR1 is MDHEN and CDR2 SYDVKM. The CDR3 here is CASSFYGGGYNEQFF. CDR3 nucleotide sequence: TGTGCCAGCAGTTTTTACGGGGGAGGCTACAATGAGCAGTTCTTC.

The V gene is TRBV5-8, the J gene TRBJ2-1; tentatively, D is TRBD2 (5 bases). CDR1 and CDR2 from the germline V gene are SGHTS and YDEGEE. This CDR3 has 16 residues. V was cut by 4 bases and J by 6 bases, with 20 bases left in between. The CDR3 DNA reads as TGTGCCAGCAGCCCACCAGTCGGGGAACTCGGCAATGAGCAGTTCTTC. Translated: CASSPPVGELGNEQFF.

The chain uses TRBV7-6 and TRBJ2-5; D uncertain. The CDR3 has 14 amino acids. Germline V gene data show CDR1 as SGHVS and CDR2 as FNYEAQ. The V end was cut by 5 bases, the J end by 5 bases, with 15 bases between. In nucleotides, the CDR3 is TGTGCCAGCAGCACACCCCTAGGTAAGGAGACCCAGTACTTC. Translating gives CASSTPLGKETQYF.

The CDR3 sequence is CASSYSGTGVHEQYF. The CDR3 region has the DNA TGTGCCAGCAGCTATTCCGGGACAGGGGTCCACGAGCAGTACTTC. The chain has TRBV7-2 and TRBJ2-7; 10 bases align to TRBD1. Germline values: CDR1 SGHTA, CDR2 FQGNSA. Trimming cost V 4 bases and J 5 bases; bases outside gene matches: 8. CDR3 length: 15 amino acids.

The chain carries TRBV15 and TRBJ2-1; 8 bases agree with TRBD2. The CDR3 has 15 amino acids. V lost 1 base, J lost 6 bases, and 5 bases stayed unmatched. Germline V gives CDR1 LNHNV, CDR2 YYDKDF (reference sequence). The CDR3 nucleotides read TGTGCCACCAGCAGAGGGCTAGCGGGTACCAATGAGCAGTTCTTC. This gives the protein CATSRGLAGTNEQFF. Based on the CDR3 plus reference TRBV15 and TRBJ2-1, the full variable domain is DAMVIQNPRYQVTQFGKPVTLSCSQTLNHNVMYWYQQKSSQAPKLLFHYYDKDFNNEADTPDNFQSRRPNTSFCFLDIRSPGLGDTAMYLCATSRGLAGTNEQFFGPGTRLTVL.

The chain has TRBV28 and TRBJ2-1; 8 positions match TRBD2. The germline CDR1 and CDR2 sequences are MDHEN and SYDVKM. With V trimmed by 2 bases and J by 7 bases, 7 bases remained unmatched. The CDR3 runs to 15 residues. CDR3 in amino acids: CASSLTSGGRNEQFF. CDR3 nucleotides: TGTGCCAGCAGTTTAACTAGCGGAGGAAGGAATGAGCAGTTCTTC.

This chain links TRBV12-3 or TRBV12-4 with TRBJ2-4; D might be TRBD2 (6 bases). There are 11 residues in the CDR3. V was clipped by 6 bases and J by 11 bases, with 11 bases between them. CDR3 nucleotide sequence: TGTGCCAGCAGGGCGGGGTTTGTTCAGTACTTC. This sequence encodes CASRAGFVQYF.

The chain carries TRBV12-3 or TRBV12-4 and TRBJ2-5; 7 nucleotides match TRBD2. This CDR3 has 13 amino acids. The junction had 4 bases not matched to a gene; V was cut back by 6 bases and J by 3 bases. The CDR3 protein is CASRPGTKETQYF. The CDR3 DNA is TGTGCCAGCAGACCCGGGACTAAAGAGACCCAGTACTTC.

The rearrangement joins TRBV2 to TRBJ1-2, with 7 positions matching TRBD1. V shed 6 bases and J 4 bases; nucleotides not matched to a gene: 14. The CDR3 is made up of 16 amino acids. The V gene's germline CDR1 is SNHLY and CDR2 FYNNEI. The DNA for the CDR3 is TGTGCCAGCAGGGGACTCCGGAGGGGGCAAGGCTATGGCTACACCTTC. Its protein product is CASRGLRRGQGYGYTF.

This sequence joins TRBV20-1 and TRBJ2-7; D unresolved. This CDR3 contains 11 residues. Germline V gives CDR1 DFQATT, CDR2 SNEGSKA (reference sequence). The CDR3 protein is CSAVVSYEQYF. The CDR3 region has the DNA TGCAGCGCGGTCGTTTCCTACGAGCAGTACTTC.

A few counts support this clone. The chain employs TRBV6-1 and TRBJ2-1, with D uncertain. Germline lookup yields CDR1 MNHNS and CDR2 SASEGT. This CDR3 is 15 amino acids long. Trimming pared 0 bases from V and 0 bases from J, leaving 6 bases between. This chain's CDR3 is CASSEALSSYNEQFF. The DNA of the CDR3 is TGTGCCAGCAGTGAAGCCCTAAGCTCCTACAATGAGCAGTTCTTC.

This chain joins TRBV12-3 or TRBV12-4 and TRBJ2-7; 9 nucleotides align to TRBD2. The junction had 0 bases not matched to a gene; V was cut back by 2 bases and J by 4 bases. The length of the CDR3 is 13 residues. The CDR3 sequence: CASSLLAGYEQYF. The CDR3 DNA follows: TGTGCCAGCAGTTTACTAGCGGGATACGAGCAGTACTTC.